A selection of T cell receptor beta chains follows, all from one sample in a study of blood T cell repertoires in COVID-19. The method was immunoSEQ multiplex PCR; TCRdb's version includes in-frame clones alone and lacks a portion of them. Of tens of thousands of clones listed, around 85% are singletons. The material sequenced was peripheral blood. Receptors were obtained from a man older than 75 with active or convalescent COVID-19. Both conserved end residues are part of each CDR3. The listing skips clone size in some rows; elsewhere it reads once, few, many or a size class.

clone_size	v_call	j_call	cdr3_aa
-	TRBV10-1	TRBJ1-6	CASSEERINSPLHF
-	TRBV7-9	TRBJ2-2	CASSLEGLAIGELFF
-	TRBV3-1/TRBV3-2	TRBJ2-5	CASSQGASGAETQYF
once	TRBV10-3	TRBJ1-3	CAISESRASSGNTIYF
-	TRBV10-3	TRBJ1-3	CAISEPLGPGSGNTIYF
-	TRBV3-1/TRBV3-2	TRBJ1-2	CASSQGSARTNYGYTF
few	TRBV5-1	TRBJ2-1	CASSFAPSTYNEQFF
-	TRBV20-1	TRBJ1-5	CSASSTGARFNQPQHF
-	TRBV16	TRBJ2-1	CASSHSPLATENEQFF
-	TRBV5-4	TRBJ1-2	CASSTNRGLGYTF
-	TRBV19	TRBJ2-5	CASSRTSPETQYF
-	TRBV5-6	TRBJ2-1	CASSSLNEQFF
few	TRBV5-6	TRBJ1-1	CASSFGWTGGSEAFF
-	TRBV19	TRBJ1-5	CASGQGSSQPQHF
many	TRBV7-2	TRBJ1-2	CASSSPGGAFGYTF
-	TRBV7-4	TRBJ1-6	CASSSLGQGVSPLHF
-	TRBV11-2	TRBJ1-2	CASTLGVGSGYTF
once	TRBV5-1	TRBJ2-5	CASSLYSGTSGGETQYF
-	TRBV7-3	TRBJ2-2	CASSPRTGFANTGELFF
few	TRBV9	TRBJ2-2	CASSVAGMNTGELFF